This T cell receptor beta chain was captured in a study of identical twins. Study outcomes and limitations: Cord blood's abundant beta clonotypes had fewer insertions, unlike memory repertoires.

Per germline, CDR1 SGHRS and CDR2 YFSETQ. Deletions cut 0 bases from V and 0 bases from J, with 10 bases between. CDR3 length: 15 amino acids. As for this clonotype: Its antigen is as yet unknown.

From the 5' RACE reads, TCRdb called clonotypes with MiXCR, one entry per CDR3 protein. The sample records a few hundred thousand distinct CDR3 sequences, about 18% being singletons. This chain uses TRBV5-1 with TRBJ2-7, with D unclear. Sequences were obtained from naive T cells sorted from blood. This TCR came from a man over 45 in good health. CDR3 nucleotide sequence: TGCGCCAGCAGCTTGGTGTGGGGAACCTCCTACGAGCAGTACTTC. Protein product: CASSLVWGTSYEQYF.